Sequencing of this T cell receptor beta chain was carried out in a study of shared clonotypes between healthy human individuals. The study ran the assay at deep level. The data were produced by immunoSEQ multiplex PCR, yet TCRdb's version contains in-frame clones alone and is incomplete. The sample includes over 2 million clones, approximately 95% of them seen just once. Naive CD8 isolation took CD45RO-negative cells positively selected for CCR7 and excluded terminally differentiated effector memory CD45RA+ cells. The CDR3 consists of 15 residues. The germline gives CDR1 MNHNY, CDR2 SVGAGI (reference sequence). V lost 2 bases and J lost 4; bases outside the gene matches: 5.

What was sequenced was naive CD8+ T cells sorted from blood. The sequence was collected from a man aged 18 to 29 in good health. The chain recombines TRBV6-6 with TRBJ2-5, with 9 bases that match TRBD1. The DNA of the CDR3 is TGTGCCAGCAGTTACAGGGACAGGGAATTAGAGACCCAGTACTTC. It is translated as CASSYRDRELETQYF.